This TCR beta chain was captured by sequencing in a study of beta chain features in type 1 diabetes. Study context: No patient-donor differences in age, gender, total cells or subset yield. Study-wide findings and caveats: TCRB CDR3 length was moderately but significantly reduced in all four CD4+ subsets of Type 1 diabetes patients.

Concerning this clone itself: Antigen specificity is unknown.

Sequencing targeted expressed TCRB transcripts, as all isolated RNA had been reverse transcribed. Here immunoSEQ multiplex PCR was the method, and the copy in TCRdb shows in-frame clones only, minus some. Of hundreds of thousands of clones listed, roughly 16% are singletons. Germline V CDR1 and CDR2: SGHDN, FVKESK. The CDR3 sequence is 17 residues long. Germline trimming cut 7 bases from V and 4 bases from J; bases unmatched to any gene: 18. The specimen was naive CD4+ T cells from blood. This clonotype was obtained from a man younger than 35 in good health. V usage is TRBV14 and J usage is TRBJ2-7; 8 nucleotides agree with TRBD2. Written as DNA, the CDR3 is TGTGCCAGCAACTCAACCAGCCACGGGAGGGCAGGGTACGAGCAGTACTTC. Translating gives CASNSTSHGRAGYEQYF.